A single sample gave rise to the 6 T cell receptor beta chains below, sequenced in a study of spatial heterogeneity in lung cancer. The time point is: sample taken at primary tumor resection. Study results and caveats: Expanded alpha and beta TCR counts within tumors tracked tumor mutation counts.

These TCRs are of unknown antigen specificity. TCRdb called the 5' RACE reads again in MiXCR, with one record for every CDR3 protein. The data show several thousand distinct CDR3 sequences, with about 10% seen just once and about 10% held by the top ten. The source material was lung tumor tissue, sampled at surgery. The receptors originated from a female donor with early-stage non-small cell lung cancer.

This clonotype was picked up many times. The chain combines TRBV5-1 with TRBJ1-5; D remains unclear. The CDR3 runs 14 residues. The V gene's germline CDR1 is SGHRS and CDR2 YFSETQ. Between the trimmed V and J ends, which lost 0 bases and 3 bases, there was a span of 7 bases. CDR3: CASSLDAFNQPQHF. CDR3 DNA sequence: TGCGCCAGCAGCTTGGACGCGTTCAATCAGCCCCAGCATTTT.

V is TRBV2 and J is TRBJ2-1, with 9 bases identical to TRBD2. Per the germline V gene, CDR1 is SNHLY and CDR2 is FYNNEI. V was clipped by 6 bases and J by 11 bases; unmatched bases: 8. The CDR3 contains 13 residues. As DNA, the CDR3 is TGTGCCAGCAGGGAATCTAGCGGGACCCAGCAGTTCTTC. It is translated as CASRESSGTQQFF.

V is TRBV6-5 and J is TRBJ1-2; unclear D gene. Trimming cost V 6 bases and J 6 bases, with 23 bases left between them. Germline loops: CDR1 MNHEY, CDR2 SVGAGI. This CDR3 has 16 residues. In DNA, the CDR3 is TGTGCCAGCAGCCTCCTTCCCGGTGGCCAGCATAATGGCTACACCTTC. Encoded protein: CASSLLPGGQHNGYTF.

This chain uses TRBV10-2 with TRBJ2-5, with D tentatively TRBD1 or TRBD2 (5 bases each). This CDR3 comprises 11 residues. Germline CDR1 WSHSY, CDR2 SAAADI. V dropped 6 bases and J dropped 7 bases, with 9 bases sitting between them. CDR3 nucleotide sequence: TGCGCCAGCAGGGCGAGGGGGACCCAGTACTTC. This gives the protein CASRARGTQYF.

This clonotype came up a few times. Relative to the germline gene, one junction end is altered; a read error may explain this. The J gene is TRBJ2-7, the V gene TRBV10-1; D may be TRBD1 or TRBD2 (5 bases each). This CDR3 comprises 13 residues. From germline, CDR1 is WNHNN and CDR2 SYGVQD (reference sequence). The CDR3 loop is CASSMGPFYEQYF. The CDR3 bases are TGCGCCAGCAGTATGGGACCATTCTACGAGCAGTACTTT.

CDR3 sequence: CATSDLEPGAKQYF. The CDR3 nucleotides read TGTGCCACCAGTGATTTAGAACCGGGGGCGAAGCAGTACTTC. This chain uses TRBV24-1 with TRBJ2-7, with D perhaps assigned TRBD1 or TRBD2 (6 bases each). Trimming cost V 1 base and J 8 bases, with 14 bases left between them. Germline V gives CDR1 KGHDR, CDR2 SFDVKD. The CDR3 extends over 14 amino acids.